The T cell receptor (beta chain) under discussion was sequenced for a study of blood T cell repertoires in COVID-19. Methods used by the authors: Estimates of nucleated cell counts were drawn from the amplification of reference gene primers. Clones were sequenced by immunoSEQ multiplex PCR, and TCRdb holds only the in-frame ones, with some missing. The V and J calls and clone size were taken over from that table, and D and trimming were inferred from the DNA. In the table there are around 310,000 clones, roughly 90% of which are singletons. The length of the CDR3 is 15 residues. Per germline, CDR1 SGHTA and CDR2 FQGNSA. The V segment lost 5 bases and the J segment 2 bases; nucleotides outside the gene matches: 4.

This TCR was recovered from a woman aged 40 to 50 with COVID-19, enrolled during active disease. Sequencing was done on a sample of peripheral blood. The chain recombines TRBV7-2 with TRBJ2-3; 10 bases agree with TRBD2. The CDR3: CASSLGLADTDTQYF. In DNA, the CDR3 is TGTGCCAGCAGCCTTGGACTAGCGGACACAGATACGCAGTATTTT. The full variable domain, completed using reference TRBV7-2 and TRBJ2-3, is GAGVSQSPSNKVTEKGKDVELRCDPISGHTALYWYRQSLGQGLEFLIYFQGNSAPDKSGLPSDRFSAERTGGSVSTLTIQRTQQEDSAVYLCASSLGLADTDTQYFGPGTRLTVL.